These T cell receptor beta chains were read from a single sample in a study of monozygotic twins with inflammatory bowel disease. TCRdb derives one entry per CDR3 protein from the 5' RACE reads, leaving out DNA. The listing records some 150,000 distinct CDR3 sequences. Source material: blood. The origin of the receptors is a human donor with ulcerative colitis or Crohn's disease, or a healthy co-twin of an affected twin (not recorded which). Both conserved end residues are part of each CDR3.

j_call,v_call,cdr3_aa
TRBJ2-7,TRBV7-2,CASSKTLAASYEQYF
TRBJ1-2,TRBV19,CASRRGGYGYTF
TRBJ2-1,TRBV5-4,CASSAGLAEQFF
TRBJ2-1,TRBV12-3/TRBV12-4,CASSPYGGAVPQFF
TRBJ2-5,TRBV7-2,CASRYRLAGQETQYF
TRBJ2-1,TRBV18,CASSPPTPGDEQFF
TRBJ1-1,TRBV18,CASSPRKLRAFF
TRBJ2-2,TRBV28,CASSHPGMNTGELFF
TRBJ2-5,TRBV5-1,CASSLDHVQETQYF
TRBJ2-5,TRBV28,CASSLAGTSGGPIPETQYF
TRBJ2-1,TRBV4-1,CASSPRGGRQFF
TRBJ2-5,TRBV13,CASSTSTRRGDSTF
TRBJ2-1,TRBV7-3,CASSLKLAGIINEQFF
TRBJ2-7,TRBV5-1,CASSFEPAYEQYF
TRBJ2-1,TRBV20-1,CSARFSQVEFF
TRBJ2-3,TRBV10-3,CAISEQTGSADTQYF
TRBJ2-1,TRBV24-1,CATSRSGVPYNEQFF
TRBJ2-3,TRBV25-1,CASSPNGGKPGQDPDTQYF
TRBJ1-1,TRBV7-2,CASSRQEWSTEAFF
TRBJ2-7,TRBV28,CASLSWGPGTGEQYF
TRBJ2-7,TRBV12-3/TRBV12-4,CASRGLSSYEQYF
TRBJ1-6,TRBV27,CASSLMGAQNNSPLHF
TRBJ2-7,TRBV20-1,CSARDRLLAVYEQYF
TRBJ2-3,TRBV12-3/TRBV12-4,CASSPGTGPGDTQYF
TRBJ1-1,TRBV6-5,CASSYSRAANTEAFF
TRBJ2-2,TRBV15,CATSRGLAGYTGELFF
TRBJ2-2,TRBV7-8,CASSLAWGRGTGELFF
TRBJ1-3,TRBV11-2,CASIHSGNTIYF
TRBJ1-3,TRBV7-6,CASSLGRQVSGNTIYF
TRBJ2-2,TRBV7-2,CASSLGYISPGELFF
TRBJ2-3,TRBV20-1,CSARASGRTAHWVGFPDTQYF
TRBJ2-2,TRBV10-3,CAITESSSGSVRTGELFF
TRBJ1-2,TRBV5-1,CASRRGADYGYTF
TRBJ2-7,TRBV6-1,CASRRTGYEQYF
TRBJ2-3,TRBV7-2,CASSLGGRGGTDTQYF
TRBJ1-6,TRBV5-1,CASSLGTGMRDSPLHF
TRBJ1-3,TRBV3-1,CASSPRRGVVRNTIYF
TRBJ1-2,TRBV20-1,CSASNGTVYGYTF
TRBJ2-4,TRBV2,CASSLVKNIQYF
TRBJ1-5,TRBV20-1,CSAPVPGGSGNQPQHF
TRBJ2-7,TRBV7-6,CASSLAGATYEQYF
TRBJ2-1,TRBV5-1,CASSLVAGSYNEQFF
TRBJ1-6,TRBV2,CASGPQGYSPLHF
TRBJ2-1,TRBV20-1,CSARVVNEQFF
TRBJ1-5,TRBV5-5,CASSIGQGNQPQHF
TRBJ1-5,TRBV7-2,CASSLGSGIDQPQHF
TRBJ2-7,TRBV12-3/TRBV12-4,CASSLAAGQGPYEQYF
TRBJ2-5,TRBV5-4,CASSLRAEETQYF
TRBJ1-3,TRBV5-5,CASSSASSGNTIYF
TRBJ2-1,TRBV6-1,CASSESLAGGPYNEQFF
TRBJ1-2,TRBV19,CASSAQGSYGYTF
TRBJ2-3,TRBV7-2,CASSYLGADTQYF
TRBJ2-2,TRBV7-8,CASSPGRGRATGELFF
TRBJ2-2,TRBV7-7,CASSPTGQGAVAGELFF
TRBJ2-4,TRBV20-1,CSASRQSIQYF
TRBJ2-1,TRBV12-3/TRBV12-4,CASSPQSGGYNEQFF
TRBJ1-3,TRBV7-2,CASSLAWDRGPGNTIYF
TRBJ1-6,TRBV7-2,CASNRQGNSPLHF
TRBJ2-5,TRBV20-1,CSASSGTLETQYF